Below, 5 T cell receptor beta chains from the same sample are listed, as sequenced in a study of T-cell memory formation after mild COVID-19. TCRdb re-derived calls from the 5' RACE reads in MiXCR, one entry per CDR3 protein. The table has under 250,000 distinct CDR3 sequences, roughly 14% seen once; the top ten hold approximately 2.1%. The material sequenced was PBMCs or a T cell subset sorted from them (not recorded which). The receptors were gathered from an adult woman who had mild COVID-19 (a few samples of this study predate the infection). Cell type and time point are not known.

This chain links TRBV18 with TRBJ1-2; 7 nucleotides align to TRBD1. Germline-derived CDR1 and CDR2 are KGHSH and LQKENI. This CDR3 contains 15 residues. The J segment lost 5 bases and the V segment lost 3 bases, leaving 9 bases of the junction unmatched. CDR3: CASSPRRGGAYGYTF. In nucleotides, the CDR3 is TGTGCCAGCTCACCCAGAAGAGGGGGCGCTTATGGCTACACCTTC.

The CDR3 DNA follows: TGTGCCAGCAGCGATGGGACTTCCACGGGAGGCTACACCTTC. It specifies CASSDGTSTGGYTF. The chain recombines TRBV9 with TRBJ1-2; possible D gene TRBD1, 5 bases. The CDR3 extends over 14 amino acids. Trimming cost V 3 bases and J 8 bases, with 17 bases left between them. Germline V CDR1 and CDR2: SGDLS, YYNGEE.

The rearrangement uses TRBV7-9 and TRBJ2-7; TRBD1 or TRBD2 may be the D gene (5 bases each). V dropped 6 bases and J dropped 0 bases, with 18 bases sitting between them. This CDR3 comprises 16 residues. CDR1 SEHNR and CDR2 FQNEAQ come from the germline V gene (reference sequence). The CDR3 is CASSSRGPESSYEQYF. CDR3 DNA: TGTGCCAGCAGTTCCCGGGGACCAGAAAGCTCCTACGAGCAGTACTTC.

This clonotype was detected only a few times. The chain joins TRBV5-1 to TRBJ1-1; TRBD1 matches at 9 bases. Germline V gene sequence: CDR1 SGHRS, CDR2 YFSETQ. The J segment lost 4 bases and the V segment lost 1 base, leaving 2 bases of the junction unmatched. CDR3 length: 14 amino acids. The CDR3 DNA is TGCGCCAGCAGCTTGTGGACAGGGGCCACTGAAGCTTTCTTT. Its protein product is CASSLWTGATEAFF.

The rearrangement links TRBV4-1 to TRBJ1-5; no firm D call. The V gene lost 1 base and the J gene lost 0 bases, with 10 bases spanning the gap. CDR3 size: 16 residues. CDR1 MGHRA and CDR2 YSYEKL come from the germline V gene. The CDR3 is CASSQAQINSNQPQHF. The CDR3 DNA reads as TGCGCCAGCAGCCAAGCACAGATTAATAGCAATCAGCCCCAGCATTTT.